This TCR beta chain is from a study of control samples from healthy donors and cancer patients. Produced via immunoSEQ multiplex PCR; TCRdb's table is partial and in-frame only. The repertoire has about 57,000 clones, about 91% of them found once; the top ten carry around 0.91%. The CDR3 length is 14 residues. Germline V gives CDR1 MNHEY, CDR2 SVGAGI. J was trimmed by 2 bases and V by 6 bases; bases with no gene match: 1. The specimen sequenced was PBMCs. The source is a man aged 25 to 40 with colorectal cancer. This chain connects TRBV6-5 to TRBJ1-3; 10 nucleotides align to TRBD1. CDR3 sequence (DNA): TGTGCCAGCAGAGGACAGGGGGCTGGAAACACCATATATTTT. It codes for CASRGQGAGNTIYF.